A selection of T cell receptor beta chains follows, all from one sample in a study of blood T cell dynamics during melanoma immunotherapy. Some clones are missing from TCRdb's copy, which holds only in-frame ones; the method was immunoSEQ multiplex PCR. The repertoire holds roughly 12,000 clones, with less than 90% as singletons. Sequencing used blood, obtained from a patient treated with checkpoint blockade. All receptors come from a human donor with melanoma. The CDR3 runs from the conserved cysteine through the conserved F or W. Fields, in order: clone size, V gene, D gene, J gene, CDR3 length, CDR3 DNA, CDR3 protein. D genes are given only for firm matches. Clone size is not always given. Where it is, it says once, few, many or a class for expanded clones.

>.|TRBV6-5|.|TRBJ1-1|12
TGTGCCAGCAGTCGACAGAACACTGAAGCTTTCTTT
CASSRQNTEAFF
>.|TRBV28|.|TRBJ1-2|13
TGTGCCAGCAGACCCCCGGGGGTCTATGGCTACACCTTC
CASRPPGVYGYTF
>.|TRBV18|TRBD2|TRBJ2-7|19
TGTGCCAGCTCACGCCTCGGGACTAGCGGGGTTGGGTCCGCCTACGAGCAGTACTTC
CASSRLGTSGVGSAYEQYF
>.|TRBV7-2|.|TRBJ2-7|15
TGTGCCAGCAGCCCCCTACCGGGAACGGTTTACGAGCAGTACTTC
CASSPLPGTVYEQYF
>.|TRBV11-3|.|TRBJ2-7|13
TGTGCCAGCAGCCTAGGACAGTTGGACGAGCAGTACTTC
CASSLGQLDEQYF
>once|TRBV28|.|TRBJ2-7|13
TGTGCCAGCGAGGACCGGGCCTTCTACGAGCAGTACTTC
CASEDRAFYEQYF
>.|TRBV7-2|TRBD2|TRBJ2-4|17
TGTGCCAGCAGCCCCCTCCCTAGCGGGGGGGCAGGAAACATTCAGTACTTC
CASSPLPSGGAGNIQYF
>.|TRBV2|TRBD2|TRBJ2-5|15
TGTGCCAGCAGTGAAAGGCTAGCGGGGGGAGAGACCCAGTACTTC
CASSERLAGGETQYF
>.|TRBV4-3|.|TRBJ2-1|17
TGCGCCAGCAGCCAAGAGGCTCGAACTAGCCGAAACAATGAGCAGTTCTTC
CASSQEARTSRNNEQFF
>.|TRBV15|.|TRBJ1-1|15
TGTGCCACCAGCAGAGATGAGGGGGGGGCCACTGAAGCTTTCTTT
CATSRDEGGATEAFF
>.|TRBV2|.|TRBJ2-7|13
TGTGCCAGCTATGTTACAGGGACCTACGAGCAGTACTTC
CASYVTGTYEQYF
>.|TRBV4-1|TRBD1|TRBJ1-2|15
TGCGCCAGCAGCCTAGGACAGGGTTTTAGCTATGGCTACACCTTC
CASSLGQGFSYGYTF
>few|TRBV5-1|.|TRBJ1-2|14
TGCGCCAGCAGCCCCACCCAGGGAGGCTATGGCTACACCTTC
CASSPTQGGYGYTF
>few|TRBV6-6|.|TRBJ1-5|14
TGTGCCAGCAGTTACGAGGGAAGCAATCAGCCCCAGCATTTT
CASSYEGSNQPQHF
>.|TRBV6-5|.|TRBJ2-5|14
TGTGCCAGCAGTCCCGACACCATTCAAGAGACCCAGTACTTC
CASSPDTIQETQYF
>.|TRBV7-3|.|TRBJ2-1|12
TGTGCCAGCAGCTCTCCCGGGACAGAGCAGTTCTTC
CASSSPGTEQFF
>.|TRBV29-1|TRBD2|TRBJ2-5|16
TGCAGCGTTACACTAGCGGGGGCCCCGTACCAAGAGACCCAGTACTTC
CSVTLAGAPYQETQYF
>.|TRBV29-1|.|TRBJ2-7|14
TGCAGCGTTTTTTTGGCAACATCCACCTACGAGCAGTACTTC
CSVFLATSTYEQYF
>.|TRBV18|.|TRBJ2-7|18
TGTGCCAGCTCACCAATCCGGCTGGTGGGGGGCAGCTCCTACGAGCAGTACTTC
CASSPIRLVGGSSYEQYF
>.|TRBV6-1|TRBD2|TRBJ2-3|15
TGTGCCACCAACGGTGGTAGCGGGGGGGCAGATACGCAGTATTTT
CATNGGSGGADTQYF
>.|TRBV7-2|TRBD1|TRBJ1-1|14
TGTGCCAGCAGCTTGTCCCGGGACAGGGTAGAAGCTTTCTTT
CASSLSRDRVEAFF
>.|TRBV2|TRBD1|TRBJ1-2|16
TGTGCCAGCAGTACACCCGGACAGGGTCTAGGGTATGGCTACACCTTC
CASSTPGQGLGYGYTF
>once|TRBV6-5|.|TRBJ1-1|12
TGTGCCAGCAGTTACTTAGGCACTGAAGCTTTCTTT
CASSYLGTEAFF
>.|TRBV18|.|TRBJ1-5|16
TGTGCCAGCTCACCAGGGGTGCAGGGGTTAAATCAGCCCCAGCATTTT
CASSPGVQGLNQPQHF
>.|TRBV28|.|TRBJ2-5|14
TGTGCCAGCAGTTTACAAGCAGCCCAAGAGACCCAGTACTTC
CASSLQAAQETQYF
>.|TRBV7-2|.|TRBJ1-2|13
TGTGCCAGCAGCTTAGGGGCAGGCTATGGCTACACCTTC
CASSLGAGYGYTF
>.|TRBV6-5|TRBD1|TRBJ1-2|14
TGTGCCAGCAGATACACAGGGGTGAACTATGGCTACACCTTC
CASRYTGVNYGYTF
>once|TRBV20-1|.|TRBJ2-5|11
TGCAGTGCTAGCTGGCATGAGACCCAGTACTTC
CSASWHETQYF
>.|TRBV10-3|.|TRBJ2-6|17
TGTGCCATCAGTGAGTCGATCTCTAGCTCTGGGGCCAACGTCCTGACTTTC
CAISESISSSGANVLTF
>.|TRBV6-6|TRBD1|TRBJ1-5|14
TGTGCCAGCAGCCGACAGGGGAGCAATCAGCCCCAGCATTTT
CASSRQGSNQPQHF
>.|TRBV7-2|TRBD2|TRBJ2-1|12
TGTGCCAGCAGCCCCTCGGGGGAGGGGCAGTTCTTC
CASSPSGEGQFF
>once|TRBV23-1|.|TRBJ1-4|17
TGCGCCAGCAGCCAAGGGTCGGGGCGGCCAACTAATGAAAAACTGTTTTTT
CASSQGSGRPTNEKLFF
>.|TRBV11-3|TRBD1|TRBJ2-7|14
TGTGCCAGCAGCCCATGGGACAGATCCTACGAGCAGTACTTC
CASSPWDRSYEQYF
>.|TRBV7-9|TRBD1|TRBJ2-7|16
TGTGCCAGCAGCCCGCGATCAGGGGGCAGAGGGAACGAGCAGTACTTC
CASSPRSGGRGNEQYF
>few|TRBV5-5|.|TRBJ1-2|14
TGTGCCAGCAGCTTGGGTCCAGGGAACTATGGCTACACCTTC
CASSLGPGNYGYTF
>.|TRBV5-1|.|TRBJ2-6|16
TGCGCCAGCAGCTTGACCAACAGGGCTGGGGCCAACGTCCTGACTTTC
CASSLTNRAGANVLTF
>.|TRBV7-3|.|TRBJ2-5|15
TGTGCCAGCAGCTTCCCCAGCCCATTACAAGAGACCCAGTACTTC
CASSFPSPLQETQYF
>.|TRBV9|.|TRBJ2-5|14
TGTGCCAGCAGCGTAATGGGGGCCCAAGAGACCCAGTACTTC
CASSVMGAQETQYF
>.|TRBV7-2|TRBD1|TRBJ1-2|14
TGTGCCAGCAGCCCGACGGGACAGGGCGGGGGCTACACCTTC
CASSPTGQGGGYTF
>.|TRBV11-2|.|TRBJ1-2|15
TGCGCCAGCAGCCAAGTTGAGGGAGGGAACTATGGCTACACCTTC
CASSQVEGGNYGYTF
>.|TRBV6-1|.|TRBJ1-2|15
TGTGCCAGCGAGGCAGGGGTAATTTTTCTCGAAGGCTACACCTTC
CASEAGVIFLEGYTF